This TCR beta chain was profiled in a study of cytomegalovirus exposure and HLA in healthy donors (dated by TCRdb to the late 2010s). Looking at the study overall: According to an earlier analysis of around 600 of the donors, 150 million to 200 million T cells yielded approximately 120 million unique TCR beta sequences and 276 Gb of sequence data. An early release covering more than 500 HLA-typed donors comprised about 300 gigabases of sequencing data and around 80 million unique TCR sequences. The genetic ancestry cluster associated with self-reported Caucasian donors included roughly four fifths of the 398 genotyped donors. The study was designed to test whether signatures of past pathogen exposure could be identified by cataloging public T cell receptors. The study used immunosequencing to profile the T cell repertoires of 666 subjects and linked those repertoires to cytomegalovirus serostatus. Along with the approximately 700-subject first cohort, a separate validation cohort of more than 90 different subjects was used. To predict cytomegalovirus infection status, the study combined high-throughput TCR immunosequencing, statistical association of individual TCRs with disease status, and machine learning. A later analysis re-analyzed previously published TCR beta repertoires from 600 to 850 donors and added high-resolution HLA genotyping to study TCR occurrence patterns. In the later analysis, no new phenotypic data were used to find candidate immune exposures; instead, reliance was placed on TCR beta sequences and their occurrence across donors. An earlier analysis of 587 of the donors used high-throughput TCR beta sequencing to judge whether each TCR beta V gene segment behaved as functional or pseudogenic. Donor age, sex, ethnicity and CMV serostatus were compiled together with the repertoire data. A later genetic analysis took genome-wide SNP genotypes for about 55% of the 666 donors and used that subset as a discovery cohort. All discovery cohort repertoires had been generated on a single sequencing platform. HLA typing included class I and class II loci at four-digit resolution. The number of donors typed differed by locus, with roughly 629-640 for A, B, C, DRB1 and DQB1, more than 500 for DQA1, approximately 570 for DPA1, and approximately 470 for DPB1. About five DR-DQ haplotypes were handled as single units for association and clustering because linkage in the cohort was strong. Among almost 400 genotyped donors of the cohort, an average of approximately 230,000 unique TCR beta nucleotide sequences were sequenced per donor, roughly 18% of them non-productive. Results and caveats for the whole study, not just this receptor: In vitro tests confirmed that three of the cytomegalovirus-associated TCR beta chains recognize cytomegalovirus antigens. Because counts were too low, roughly 17 rarely observed V segments, including chromosome 9 orphons, were left out of the earlier analysis of some 640 of the donors. The study gave a list of 150 to 200 TCR beta chains associated with cytomegalovirus. Roughly uniform sequencing depth across donors was assumed in presence/absence analyses, although this assumption may not hold. The classifier was reported to diagnose cytomegalovirus status with high specificity and sensitivity in both the original and validation cohorts. An association between a missense DCLRE1C variant and V-gene and J-gene trimming of TCR beta chains was found in a later genetic analysis and replicated in an independent cohort. In a later analysis, TCR association rates were found to vary across HLA loci, with the most associated TCRs seen for DRB1 alleles and the fewest for HLA-C alleles. Assigning TCR associations to individual alleles was difficult when HLA alleles, especially DR and DQ, strongly co-occurred. An earlier analysis of approximately 540 of the donors showed that most TCR beta V segments appeared in productive rearrangements either about 87% or about 30% of the time, which broadly matched IMGT annotations. In a later genetic analysis, fewer N-insertions in productive TCRs were reported among donors in an Asian-associated ancestry cluster than the 666-donor mean. The cohort was sequenced for TCR beta chains only, and without alpha or paired-chain data the features that could be detected were limited. A further reported finding was that TCR beta sequences accurately predicted the HLA-A and HLA-B alleles for most subjects in the first cohort. The only immune exposure information available for the cohort was CMV serostatus. Because HLA typing was missing for some donors at each locus, association tests included only the typed subset. Correlated functional status among segregating V segments might reflect linkage disequilibrium, but an unknown experimental factor could not be ruled out. Several of the top co-occurrence clusters appeared to be linked to parvovirus B19, influenza, CMV and Epstein-Barr virus, according to a later analysis. At a false discovery rate of 0.05, a later analysis linked under 20,000 TCR beta sequences to specific HLA alleles. According to the authors, the approach could potentially be generalized to other disease states and immunological phenotypes. A group of highly shared sequence variants was considered likely to be a technical artifact of the sequencing pipeline. While some public TCRs were present in many individuals, most TCR sequences turned up only very rarely across donors. In a later analysis, HLA-associated TCR beta chains were found to be more clonally expanded and to have lower generation probabilities than equally common non-associated chains. A later analysis found that most CMV-associated TCR beta chains appeared HLA-restricted, with HLA associations seemingly driven largely by CMV exposure.

With respect to this clone: It lacks a known antigen. Per-base qualities were not stored, and no clone one base away is much larger.

To prepare the library, the immunoSEQ multiplex PCR assay was applied. For the multiplex PCR, a mixture combining 60 forward primers for TCR Vbeta segments and 13 reverse primers for TCR Jbeta segments was used. A multiplex PCR assay on genomic DNA amplified the CDR3 region of rearranged TCR beta genes. The amplified TCR beta libraries were sequenced on the Illumina HiSeq System as 87-base-pair reads. Processing in the source paper ran as follows. In a later analysis, roughly 80 million unique TCR beta chains were counted across the roughly 610 repertoires, and around 11 million of these chains were shared by at least two donors. A nearest-neighbor algorithm error-corrected the raw reads and collapsed the reads into unique sequences, merging closely related sequences to remove PCR and sequencing errors. V, D and J gene segments were assigned by aligning CDR3 sequences to IMGT reference sequences. For a sequence to be retained, a match of at least six nucleotides was required to both a V gene segment and a J gene segment. Rearrangements were classified as productive when the CDR3 lacked stop codons and remained in frame with V and J, and all other rearrangements were classified as non-productive. CDR3 was defined according to IMGT convention as the region running from the second conserved V-encoded cysteine to the conserved J-encoded phenylalanine. The earlier analysis of about 610 of the donors excluded any sequence lacking an unambiguous match to a single V gene segment. In an earlier analysis of around 590 of the donors, a V segment was called functional when productive rearrangements were above 56.7%, and segregating when the standard deviation between donors exceeded 5%. A statistical classification framework was built to diagnose cytomegalovirus status from the catalog of TCR beta chain sequences. In a later analysis, V and J genes were assigned by comparing TCR nucleotide sequences against IMGT/GENE-DB human TR gene sequences. In a later analysis, CDR3 sequences and most-parsimonious VDJ recombination scenarios were assigned using the TCRdist pipeline. A later analysis defined each TCR beta chain by its CDR3 amino acid sequence plus V-gene family, and excluded reads lacking a unique V-gene family. As a way to deal with suspected cross-contamination and a sequencing artifact, a later analysis dropped roughly 600 nucleotide sequences that were highly shared and had low generation probability. For each public chain, a later analysis derived a clonal expansion index from normalized ranks of inferred template counts within each repertoire. Generation probabilities in a later analysis came from a VDJ recombination model fitted to out-of-frame rearrangements, and those results were checked against IGoR. A later analysis scored TCR-TCR, TCR-HLA and TCR-CMV co-occurrence with hypergeometric tests, applying a repertoire-size bias correction to TCR pairs. A later analysis estimated false discovery rates by permuting HLA or CMV assignments 20 times. In a later analysis, co-occurring TCRs were grouped with DBSCAN, and TCRdist sequence similarity was added when clustering was performed within HLA-allele-positive subsets. Repertoires with fewer than 30,000 or more than 120,000 public chains, plus five repertoires with anomalous nucleotide sharing, were excluded from co-occurrence clustering. As stored in TCRdb, this immuneACCESS dataset retains in-frame rearrangements with V and J assigned. A fraction of the clones does not appear; measured against another copy, unresolved V genes explain less than half of the discrepancy, and the remainder lacks a known reason. V, J and clone size derive from that table, while D and trimming were established from the DNA sequence. This sample holds about 190,000 clones; around 79% were observed only once. The top ten clones comprise 1.6% of the sample.

The cohort was made up of around 720 healthy bone marrow donors. All cohort members were sampled while nominally healthy, although unrecorded immune exposures were likely present. The donor was CMV seronegative and belonged to the group of 352 seronegative cohort members. Each donor provided a peripheral blood sample, and peripheral blood mononuclear cells were used for TCR beta sequencing. Genomic DNA was extracted from the blood cell samples with the Qiagen DNeasy Blood Extraction Kit. The sequencing input was PBMCs. This clonotype was obtained from a woman in her late teens or twenties in good health and CMV-seronegative.

The nucleotides read TGTGCCAGCAGTGTTGCGGGAGCACGAAATGAGCAGTTCTTC. It codes for CASSVAGARNEQFF. The sequence is built from TRBV25-1 and TRBJ2-1, with 7 central nucleotides matching TRBD2. For this chain, trimming is 4 bases at the V end and 7 bases at the J end, and the number of junction bases without a gene match is 7. The cysteine opens and the phenylalanine closes a CDR3 of 14 amino acids. The only DNA kept is the CDR3, 42 bases in frame from the first base. The germline V gene gives CDR1 as MGHDK and CDR2 as SYGVNS.